Below are 14 T cell receptor beta chains sequenced from a single sample in a study of PD-1 blockade in classical Hodgkin lymphoma. The protocol was immunoSEQ multiplex PCR, while the TCRdb copy is restricted to in-frame clones and leaves out a portion. This sample has about 110,000 clones, with roughly nine tenths found just once. Relapse was seen in all patients after autologous stem cell transplantation, and brentuximab vedotin exposure was variable. Sequenced here: peripheral blood mononuclear cells (PBMCs), sampled before the second cycle of nivolumab. Receptors originate from a human donor with classical Hodgkin lymphoma.

This clone has a single count. This chain joins TRBV19 and TRBJ1-1; no reliable D call. With 1 base removed from V and 8 bases from J, the gap between germline ends came to 14 bases. The germline CDR1 and CDR2 sequences are LNHDA and SQIVND (reference sequence). CDR3 length: 14 residues. CDR3 coding DNA: TGTGCCAGTAGTATAGTGTCACCTCTGGGGGAAGCTTTCTTT. This codes for CASSIVSPLGEAFF.

This clone was seen only once. V usage is TRBV5-6 and J usage is TRBJ2-3; 8 bases match TRBD2. Germline V CDR1 and CDR2: SGHDT, YYEEEE. V shed 3 bases and J 4 bases; nucleotides not matched to a gene: 10. This CDR3 has 16 amino acids. The CDR3 loop is CASSSTRASGSDTQYF. DNA of the CDR3: TGTGCCAGCAGCTCAACTCGGGCTAGCGGGTCAGATACGCAGTATTTT.

The chain combines TRBV30 with TRBJ2-1; D remains ambiguous. V was pared by 5 bases and J by 4 bases, with 21 bases between. This CDR3 has 16 residues. Per the germline V gene, CDR1 is GTSNPN and CDR2 is SVGIG (reference sequence). CDR3 region: CAWDKSGRLGYNEQFF. The CDR3 DNA sequence: TGTGCCTGGGACAAATCCGGGCGGTTGGGGTACAATGAGCAGTTCTTC.

The chain employs TRBV28 and TRBJ1-4; D is possibly TRBD1 (5 bases). This CDR3 comprises 15 residues. Germline-derived CDR1 and CDR2 are MDHEN and SYDVKM. V was pared by 4 bases and J by 0 bases, with 9 bases between. In DNA, the CDR3 is TGTGCCAGCAGTTCCGCAGGGTCAACTAATGAAAAACTGTTTTTT. Amino acid sequence: CASSSAGSTNEKLFF.

The rearrangement joins TRBV4-3 to TRBJ2-7; perhaps TRBD1 as D (6 bases). Germline assignment: CDR1 LGHNA and CDR2 YSLEER. The CDR3 sequence is 14 residues long. V was shortened by 0 bases and J by 2 bases, with 8 bases between the two germline ends. CDR3 bases: TGCGCCAGCAGCCAAGACAGGACAGCCTACGAGCAGTACTTC. Its translation is CASSQDRTAYEQYF.

The CDR3 loop reads CASSNPHFQQFF. The CDR3 DNA follows: TGTGCCAGTAGTAATCCGCACTTTCAGCAGTTCTTC. The chain couples TRBV19 to TRBJ2-1; D unresolved. CDR1 and CDR2 from the germline V gene are LNHDA and SQIVND (reference sequence). The CDR3 is made up of 12 amino acids. The V and J ends lost 4 bases and 11 bases respectively, with 12 bases between them.

This chain joins TRBV5-4 and TRBJ2-7; 11 bases align to TRBD2. The germline gives CDR1 SGHNT, CDR2 YYREEE (reference sequence). This CDR3 contains 17 residues. V lost 5 bases to trimming and J lost 5 bases; unmatched junction nucleotides: 15. This CDR3 is CASSYLATSGMPNEQYF. The CDR3 bases are TGTGCCAGCAGTTATCTGGCGACTAGCGGGATGCCTAACGAGCAGTACTTC.

The genes are TRBV19 and TRBJ1-1, with D uncertain. The CDR3 consists of 15 residues. CDR1 LNHDA and CDR2 SQIVND come from the germline V gene (reference sequence). Trimming left V 3 bases short and J 1 base short, with 12 bases between. DNA for the CDR3: TGTGCCAGTAGTATGGGAGGCAGGACGAACACTGAAGCTTTCTTT. It yields the protein CASSMGGRTNTEAFF.

The chain links TRBV27 to TRBJ2-1, with TRBD2 identical over 7 bases. Germline CDR1 MNHEY, CDR2 SMNVEV (reference sequence). After removal of 0 bases from V and 10 bases from J, the junction contained 12 bases not matched to a gene. There are 16 residues in the CDR3. The CDR3 protein is CASSLSKAGRPEEQFF. In DNA form, the CDR3 reads TGTGCCAGCAGTTTATCGAAAGCGGGGCGTCCGGAGGAGCAGTTCTTC.

This clone was detected once. This chain joins TRBV6-4 and TRBJ2-1; unclear D gene. The CDR3 sequence is 13 residues long. Trimming cost V 3 bases and J 4 bases, with 7 bases left between them. The germline gives CDR1 MRHNA, CDR2 SNTAGT. The CDR3 bases are TGTGCCAGCAGTGAGACGTATTACAATGAGCAGTTCTTC. Amino acids: CASSETYYNEQFF.

The rearrangement links TRBV7-2 to TRBJ2-7; TRBD2 matches at 8 bases. This CDR3 contains 16 residues. CDR1 and CDR2 (germline): SGHTA, FQGNSA. V shed 4 bases and J 0 bases; nucleotides not matched to a gene: 8. The CDR3 sequence is CASSSSGSQSSYEQYF. The CDR3 DNA reads as TGTGCCAGCAGCTCCAGCGGGAGCCAGTCCTCCTACGAGCAGTACTTC.

The chain carries TRBV5-6 and TRBJ1-1; D is perhaps TRBD1 (6 bases). V lost 0 bases, J lost 0 bases, and 12 bases lay in between. CDR1 is SGHDT, CDR2 YYEEEE, per germline. The CDR3 loop spans 16 amino acids. CDR3 sequence: CASSLGGGLMNTEAFF. The CDR3 DNA follows: TGTGCCAGCAGCTTGGGTGGGGGGCTAATGAACACTGAAGCTTTCTTT. The whole variable domain, remainder taken from reference TRBV5-6 and TRBJ1-1, is DAGVTQSPTHLIKTRGQQVTLRCSPKSGHDTVSWYQQALGQGPQFIFQYYEEEERQRGNFPDRFSGHQFPNYSSELNVNALLLGDSALYLCASSLGGGLMNTEAFFGQGTRLTVV.

This clone is a singleton in its sample. In DNA, the CDR3 is TGTGCCAGCAGTTTCCGGGACAACTCCTACGAGCAGTACTTC. It yields the protein CASSFRDNSYEQYF. The rearrangement links TRBV28 to TRBJ2-7, with a possible D match to TRBD1 (6 bases). CDR1 and CDR2 from the germline V gene are MDHEN and SYDVKM. V was shortened by 3 bases and J by 0 bases, with 9 bases between the two germline ends. This CDR3 spans 14 amino acids.

The chain links TRBV5-6 to TRBJ1-2; a possible D gene is TRBD1 (6 bases). V lost 0 bases and J 7 bases, leaving 10 bases between the germline ends. The CDR3 is 13 amino acids. Germline CDR1 and CDR2: SGHDT and YYEEEE. The CDR3 DNA reads as TGTGCCAGCAGCTTGGGGACAGAAACTGGCTACACCTTC. It is translated as CASSLGTETGYTF. The full variable domain, its missing parts supplied by reference TRBV5-6 and TRBJ1-2, is DAGVTQSPTHLIKTRGQQVTLRCSPKSGHDTVSWYQQALGQGPQFIFQYYEEEERQRGNFPDRFSGHQFPNYSSELNVNALLLGDSALYLCASSLGTETGYTFGSGTRLTVV.